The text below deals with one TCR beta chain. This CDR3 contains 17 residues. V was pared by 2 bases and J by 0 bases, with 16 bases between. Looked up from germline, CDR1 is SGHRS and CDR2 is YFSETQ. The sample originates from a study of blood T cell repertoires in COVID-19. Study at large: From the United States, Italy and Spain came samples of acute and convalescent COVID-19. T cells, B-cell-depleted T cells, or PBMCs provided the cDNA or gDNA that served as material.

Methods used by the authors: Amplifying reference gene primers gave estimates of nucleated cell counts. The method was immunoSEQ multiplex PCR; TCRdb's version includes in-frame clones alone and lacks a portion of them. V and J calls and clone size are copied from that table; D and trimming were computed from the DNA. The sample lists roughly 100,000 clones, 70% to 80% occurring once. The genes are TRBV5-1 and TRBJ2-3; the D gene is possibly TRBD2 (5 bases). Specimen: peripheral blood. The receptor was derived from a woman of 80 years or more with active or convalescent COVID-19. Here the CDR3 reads CASSFVASTESTDTQYF. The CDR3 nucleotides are TGCGCCAGCAGCTTCGTTGCTAGCACGGAGAGCACAGATACGCAGTATTTT. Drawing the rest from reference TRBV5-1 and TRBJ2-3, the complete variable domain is KAGVTQTPRYLIKTRGQQVTLSCSPISGHRSVSWYQQTPGQGLQFLFEYFSETQRNKGNFPGRFSGRQFSNSRSEMNVSTLELGDSALYLCASSFVASTESTDTQYFGPGTRLTVL.